Below, 13 T cell receptor beta chains from the same sample are listed, as sequenced in a study of blood T cells in healthy people across ages. A second PCR, run for roughly 7 to 12 cycles, used a sample-barcoded 5' primer plus a J-beta primer mix. MiXCR was run by TCRdb on the 5' RACE reads, yielding one entry per CDR3 protein. The repertoire includes about 970,000 distinct CDR3 sequences, 51% of them detected once, and around a fifth sits in the top ten. Source material: blood. Every receptor here comes from an older woman in good health.

The chain recombines TRBV18 with TRBJ1-2, with TRBD1 as a possible D gene (5 bases). In germline, CDR1 is KGHSH, CDR2 LQKENI. V dropped 3 bases and J dropped 10 bases, with 21 bases sitting between them. The CDR3 totals 15 residues. Written as DNA, the CDR3 is TGTGCCAGCTCACCGGGGGAGGGACTGACTATCGACTACACCTTC. Translation gives CASSPGEGLTIDYTF.

CDR3 DNA: TGTGCCAGCAGTTTGCGGGAGGCGAAGTACTTC. It translates to CASSLREAKYF. The chain is built from TRBV12-3 or TRBV12-4 and TRBJ2-5; the match to TRBD2 covers 8 bases. V lost 3 bases, J lost 12 bases, and 3 bases stayed unmatched. The CDR3 covers 11 residues.

The sample holds a few counts of this clonotype. V usage is TRBV4-3 and J usage is TRBJ2-5; D is uncertain. Germline CDR1 is LGHNA and CDR2 is YSLEER. The V gene lost 0 bases and the J gene lost 11 bases, with 13 bases spanning the gap. CDR3 length equals 13 residues. CDR3 in DNA: TGCGCCAGCAGCCAAGATCGAAGGGAAGAGCAGTACTTC. Protein sequence: CASSQDRREEQYF.

The V gene is TRBV27, the J gene TRBJ1-1; 8 positions agree with TRBD1. J lost 4 bases, V lost 6 bases, and 10 bases had no gene match. The germline V gene has CDR1 MNHEY and CDR2 SMNVEV (reference sequence). The CDR3 consists of 15 residues. CDR3 residues: CASRTATGAPTEAFF. CDR3 DNA: TGTGCCAGCAGGACCGCGACAGGGGCTCCCACTGAAGCTTTCTTT.

This clonotype was detected only a few times. V is TRBV28 and J is TRBJ2-7; D is unresolved. In germline, CDR1 is MDHEN, CDR2 SYDVKM. The ends were cut back, 5 bases at V and 5 bases at J, with 19 bases in the middle. The CDR3 length is 15 residues. CDR3: CASSTRAQRSNEQYF. The CDR3 DNA follows: TGTGCCAGCAGTACCCGGGCCCAAAGAAGTAACGAGCAGTACTTC.

The gene calls are TRBV6-5 and TRBJ2-7; 7 nucleotides agree with TRBD2. Germline CDR1 and CDR2: MNHEY and SVGAGI. The V and J ends lost 10 bases and 2 bases, in that order; junction bases with no gene match: 14. This CDR3 has 15 amino acids. The CDR3 protein is CATLSEGGVTYEQYF. DNA of the CDR3: TGTGCCACCTTAAGTGAGGGAGGGGTTACCTACGAGCAGTACTTC.

The genes are TRBV12-3 or TRBV12-4 and TRBJ2-1; D is unresolved. The CDR3 spans 15 residues. Trimming took 8 bases from V and 0 from J, leaving 14 bases between them. For the CDR3, the DNA is TGTGCCAGCGCTGAACCAGCCCTCTCCTACAATGAGCAGTTCTTC. Its translation is CASAEPALSYNEQFF.

This clonotype was seen a few times. J is TRBJ2-7 and V is TRBV7-2; TRBD2 aligns across 7 bases. The length of the CDR3 is 15 residues. V shed 3 bases and J 4 bases; nucleotides not matched to a gene: 9. Looked up from germline, CDR1 is SGHTA and CDR2 is FQGNSA. The CDR3 loop reads CASSFSAGARYEQYF. CDR3 coding DNA: TGTGCCAGCAGCTTTTCTGCGGGAGCTAGATACGAGCAGTACTTC.

As to this clonotype: A much larger clone lies one base from this, so it may be a read error. The chain employs TRBV29-1 and TRBJ2-1; 8 nucleotides match TRBD2. The J call may be faulty, since TRBJ2-7 better matches the DNA end. Germline lookup yields CDR1 SQVTM and CDR2 ANQGSEA. This CDR3 is 13 amino acids long. In DNA, the CDR3 is TGCAGCGTTGCCAAGGGACTAGACAATGAGCAGTACTTC. Encoded protein: CSVAKGLDNEQYF.

Comment on this clonotype: The junction departs from germline at one end; a sequencing error may be responsible. The genes are TRBV6-5 and TRBJ1-5; 8 bases line up with TRBD1. The CDR3 runs 15 residues. The germline V gene encodes CDR1 MNHEY and CDR2 SVGAGI. CDR3 coding DNA: TGCGCCAACAGCCGGGACAGGCATAGCAATCAGCCCCAGCATTTT. This gives the protein CANSRDRHSNQPQHF.

The chain combines TRBV5-1 with TRBJ2-1; TRBD2 matches 12 bases. V lost 4 bases and J lost 7; bases outside the gene matches: 6. CDR1 SGHRS and CDR2 YFSETQ come from the germline V gene. This CDR3 spans 15 amino acids. CDR3 in DNA: TGCGCCAGCAGCGTGACTAGCGGGAGTAGGAATGAGCAGTTCTTC. Encoded protein: CASSVTSGSRNEQFF.

This clonotype was recorded a few times. This chain joins TRBV27 and TRBJ2-3; no clear D gene. Trimming cost V 3 bases and J 0 bases, with 16 bases left between them. The CDR3 is made up of 17 amino acids. The germline gives CDR1 MNHEY, CDR2 SMNVEV (reference sequence). CDR3 sequence reads: CASSFISKRLSTDTQYF. CDR3 DNA sequence: TGTGCCAGCAGTTTTATCTCGAAACGTCTCAGCACAGATACGCAGTATTTT.

With respect to this clonotype: Compared with germline, one end of the junction differs, possibly owing to a read error. V usage is TRBV6-2 or TRBV6-3 and J usage is TRBJ2-3, with 10 nucleotides matching TRBD2. CDR1 MNHEY and CDR2 SVGEGT come from the germline V gene. This CDR3 is 18 amino acids long. This chain's CDR3 is CACSGSGRYEMGTDTQYF. In DNA form, the CDR3 reads TGTGCCTGCAGTGGTAGCGGGAGGTACGAGATGGGCACAGATACGCAGTATTTT.